What follows are 18 T cell receptor beta chains derived from one specimen sequenced in a study of vaccination effects on CD4 cells after COVID-19. Sequencing was performed with immunoSEQ multiplex PCR; in TCRdb, only in-frame clones are kept and a portion is missing. The sample holds tens of thousands of clones, around four fifths seen once. Antigens for these TCRs are unknown. ViraFEST expansion of antigen-specific CD4+ T cells with viral peptide pools preceded sequencing. The culture ran for roughly ten days before CD4+ T cells were isolated. Either the mRNA-1273 or the BNT162b2 vaccine was given to participants as two doses. Sequencing used CD4+ T cells from PBMCs cultured with HCoV-229E spike peptides, obtained after COVID-19 vaccination. The origin of the receptors is a human donor who received a COVID-19 vaccine.

This chain connects TRBV6-2 or TRBV6-3 to TRBJ2-5; D possibly matches TRBD1 or TRBD2 (5 bases each). The length of the CDR3 is 12 residues. Trimming removed 5 bases at V and 7 bases at J, with 11 bases between. Germline CDR1 and CDR2: MNHEY and SVGEGT. The CDR3 region has the DNA TGTGCCAGCAGTACTGGGGGTAGGACCCAGTACTTC. Residues: CASSTGGRTQYF.

This clone has more than one count but fewer than ten. The chain uses TRBV11-2 and TRBJ1-1, with D unresolved. The CDR3 has 13 amino acids. V shed 0 bases and J shed 9 bases, with 11 bases lying between them. The germline V gene encodes CDR1 SGHAT and CDR2 FQNNGV. CDR3 nucleotide sequence: TGTGCCAGCAGCTTAGAGTCCTTGACACAAGCTTTCTTT. Protein: CASSLESLTQAFF.

This chain uses TRBV6-5 with TRBJ1-5; TRBD1 matches at 7 bases. The V gene's germline CDR1 is MNHEY and CDR2 SVGAGI. The CDR3 has 14 residues. Trimming at V came to 8 bases and at J to 9 bases, leaving 13 bases not matched to a gene. The CDR3 is CASRSGGIPWPQHF. CDR3 sequence (DNA): TGTGCCAGCCGCTCAGGGGGAATCCCGTGGCCCCAGCATTTT.

This chain joins TRBV25-1 and TRBJ1-4, with 10 bases identical to TRBD1. V was clipped by 4 bases and J by 10 bases; unmatched bases: 6. Per germline, CDR1 MGHDK and CDR2 SYGVNS. The CDR3 is made up of 14 amino acids. CDR3 loop: CASSASGQGGKLFF. The CDR3, as DNA: TGTGCCAGCAGTGCGTCAGGACAGGGGGGAAAACTGTTTTTT.

The chain uses TRBV27 and TRBJ2-7; 7 bases align to TRBD2. J was trimmed by 4 bases and V by 3 bases; bases with no gene match: 3. The germline V gene encodes CDR1 MNHEY and CDR2 SMNVEV (reference sequence). This CDR3 has 13 amino acids. Here the CDR3 DNA reads TGTGCCAGCAGTTTTAGGGAGGGGTACGAGCAGTACGTC. Residues: CASSFREGYEQYV.

V usage is TRBV5-1 and J usage is TRBJ2-5; D not resolved. The germline V gene has CDR1 SGHRS and CDR2 YFSETQ. V was shortened by 2 bases and J by 2 bases, with 13 bases between the two germline ends. The CDR3 spans 15 residues. The CDR3 region is CASSFGSTYQETQYF. The CDR3 bases are TGCGCCAGCAGCTTCGGGTCCACTTATCAAGAGACCCAGTACTTC.

This clone was counted only a few times. The chain joins TRBV24-1 to TRBJ1-2, with TRBD1 matching over 7 bases. This CDR3 has 15 amino acids. J gave up 4 bases and V 3 bases, and 7 bases lay outside the gene matches. The germline gives CDR1 KGHDR, CDR2 SFDVKD. The DNA of the CDR3 is TGTGCCACCAGTGATGAGTCGACAGGGAGCTATGGCTACACCTTC. Its translation is CATSDESTGSYGYTF.

The rearrangement uses TRBV18 and TRBJ2-6, with D unresolved. V was pared by 6 bases and J by 4 bases, with 13 bases between. CDR1 and CDR2 (germline): KGHSH, LQKENI. There are 15 residues in the CDR3. The CDR3 reads CASSKSAPGANVLTF. Here the CDR3 DNA reads TGTGCCAGCTCCAAATCGGCCCCAGGGGCCAACGTCCTGACTTTC.

This clone has only a few counts. Other DNA sequences of this sample code for an identical CDR3. V and J are TRBV6-5 and TRBJ2-7; TRBD1 matches at 8 bases. After removal of 5 bases from V and 1 base from J, the junction contained 1 base not matched to a gene. Germline CDR1 and CDR2: MNHEY and SVGAGI. The CDR3 sequence is 13 residues long. The CDR3 is CASSRDRSYEQYV. In nucleotides, the CDR3 is TGTGCCAGCAGTCGGGACAGGTCCTACGAGCAGTACGTC.

This chain joins TRBV5-1 and TRBJ1-3; 8 nucleotides agree with TRBD1. Looked up from germline, CDR1 is SGHRS and CDR2 is YFSETQ. The J segment lost 3 bases and the V segment lost 2 bases, leaving 7 bases of the junction unmatched. This CDR3 spans 16 amino acids. CDR3 sequence (DNA): TGCGCCAGCAGCTTAGCGGGACAGGTTTTTGGAAACACCATATATTTT. Encoded protein: CASSLAGQVFGNTIYF.

CDR3 amino acids: CASSLKESSPLHF. DNA of the CDR3: TGTGCCAGCAGCTTAAAGGAGAGTTCACCCCTCCACTTT. The chain has TRBV7-9 and TRBJ1-6; D unclear. The CDR3 is 13 amino acids. CDR1 SEHNR and CDR2 FQNEAQ come from the germline V gene (reference sequence). V was cut by 2 bases and J by 9 bases, with 8 bases left in between.

The chain links TRBV2 to TRBJ2-3; TRBD1 matches at 9 bases. The CDR3 contains 15 residues. Trimming removed 6 bases from V and 2 bases from J; junction bases left unmatched: 6. The V gene's germline CDR1 is SNHLY and CDR2 FYNNEI. Here the CDR3 DNA reads TGTGCCAGCAGGGACAGGGGTACCTACACAGATACGCAGTATTTT. It codes for CASRDRGTYTDTQYF. Looking up the rest from reference TRBV2 and TRBJ2-3 gives the full variable domain: EPEVTQTPSHQVTQMGQEVILRCVPISNHLYFYWYRQILGQKVEFLVSFYNNEISEKSEIFDDQFSVERPDGSNFTLKIRSTKLEDSAMYFCASRDRGTYTDTQYFGPGTRLTVL.

This rearrangement joins TRBV6-5 to TRBJ2-2, with D unclear. Between the trimmed V and J ends, which lost 5 bases and 4 bases, there was a span of 11 bases. CDR1 MNHEY and CDR2 SVGAGI come from the germline V gene. This CDR3 comprises 14 residues. The CDR3 sequence is CASSQSWGTGELFF. The CDR3 DNA reads TGTGCCAGCAGTCAGTCCTGGGGCACCGGGGAGCTGTTTTTT.

The V call is TRBV30, the J call TRBJ2-2; TRBD2 matches 10 bases. This CDR3 has 20 residues. V shed 2 bases and J 0 bases; nucleotides not matched to a gene: 15. CDR1 GTSNPN and CDR2 SVGIG come from the germline V gene (reference sequence). As DNA, the CDR3 is TGTGCCTGGAGTTCCTGGGGGGCTAGCGGGGGTCGCTCGAACACCGGGGAGCTGTTTTTT. It is translated as CAWSSWGASGGRSNTGELFF.

This chain links TRBV27 with TRBJ2-5, with D perhaps matching TRBD1 (5 bases). Between the trimmed V and J ends, which lost 6 bases and 4 bases, there was a span of 18 bases. This CDR3 contains 15 residues. Germline V gene sequence: CDR1 MNHEY, CDR2 SMNVEV (reference sequence). The CDR3 region has the DNA TGTGCCAGCAGCCCGACTCGACAGTTCGGAGAGACCCAGTACTTC. This gives the protein CASSPTRQFGETQYF.

The chain recombines TRBV5-1 with TRBJ2-7; 11 positions agree with TRBD2. The CDR3 is 15 amino acids. In germline, CDR1 is SGHRS, CDR2 YFSETQ. Trimming removed 5 bases from V and 3 bases from J; junction bases left unmatched: 7. CDR3 region: CASRKGTSGNYEQYV. CDR3 DNA: TGCGCCAGCAGAAAAGGGACTAGCGGAAACTACGAGCAGTACGTC.

This rearrangement joins TRBV6-5 to TRBJ2-5; D perhaps matches TRBD2 (6 bases). The CDR3 extends over 13 amino acids. Per the germline V gene, CDR1 is MNHEY and CDR2 is SVGAGI. V was pared by 8 bases and J by 1 base, with 11 bases between. The chain's CDR3 is CASARDSQETQYF. CDR3 nucleotides: TGTGCCAGCGCCCGGGACTCCCAAGAGACCCAGTACTTC.

This clone was seen a few times. The gene calls are TRBV12-3 or TRBV12-4 and TRBJ2-1; unclear D gene. The CDR3 sequence is 12 residues long. Trimming shortened V by 1 base and J by 5 bases, and 3 bases separated the two germline ends. CDR3 residues: CASSLENNEQFF. The DNA of the CDR3 is TGTGCCAGCAGTTTAGAGAACAATGAGCAGTTCTTC.